Below, one T cell receptor beta chain is given with its context. Its target is not known. This sample was taken from a study of beta chain features in type 1 diabetes. Whole-study context: Sorted cell examination encompassed approximately 110 million cells across all samples.

Every isolated RNA sample was fully reverse transcribed, so sequencing captured expressed TCRB transcripts. Here immunoSEQ multiplex PCR was the method, and the copy in TCRdb shows in-frame clones only, minus some. The profile shows 50,000 or so clones, around 45% of them singletons. Notes on the study in general: Shortening of TCRB CDR3s, moderate but significant, appeared in all four CD4+ subsets of Type 1 diabetes patients.

Unmatched junction bases numbered 4, after V lost 5 bases and J lost 1 base. From germline, CDR1 is MNHEY and CDR2 SVGAGI. The CDR3 has 14 amino acids. Sequencing was carried out using Tregs from blood. The chain joins TRBV6-5 to TRBJ1-1; 7 bases are a match to TRBD1. The sequence came from a man aged 30-40 years with type 1 diabetes. The CDR3 spells CASSKGAGNTEAFF. The CDR3 coding sequence is TGTGCCAGCAGTAAGGGGGCTGGGAACACTGAAGCTTTCTTT.